This T cell receptor beta chain is from a study of shared clonotypes between healthy human individuals. Sequenced by immunoSEQ multiplex PCR; TCRdb stores in-frame clones only, minus some. The sample lists about 2 million clones, about 95% occurring once. In this sample, this clone turned up once. Its specificity is unknown. Germline lookup yields CDR1 SNHLY and CDR2 FYNNEI. Trimming shortened V by 2 bases and J by 1 base, and 10 bases separated the two germline ends. The CDR3 consists of 15 residues. Naive CD8 cells lacked CD45RO and underwent positive selection for CCR7, leaving out terminally differentiated effector memory CD45RA+ cells. Participating donors were healthy, HIV-negative adults free of recent acute infections or vaccinations. Study-wide results and limits: Generally, naive subsets came out with larger estimated richness than memory subsets. Non-shared clonotypes displayed generation probabilities falling below those of clonotypes present in all four donors.

The sample was naive CD8+ T cells sorted from blood. The gene calls are TRBV2 and TRBJ2-3; no clear D gene. The receptor was derived from a man aged 18 to 29 in good health. CDR3 in amino acids: CASSEIFGGTDTQYF. The CDR3 DNA is TGTGCCAGCAGTGAAATTTTTGGGGGCACAGATACGCAGTATTTT.